Shown below are 17 T cell receptor beta chains from a single sample sequenced in a study of blood T cell repertoires in COVID-19. Clones were read by immunoSEQ multiplex PCR, and TCRdb kept only the in-frame ones, dropping some. The sample lists about half a million clones; 88% were seen once. Sample: PBMCs or T cells enriched from blood (not recorded which). All receptors come from an older woman who had recovered from COVID-19.

V and J are TRBV11-2 and TRBJ1-2, with 8 nucleotides matching TRBD1. This CDR3 has 13 residues. V lost 1 base to trimming and J lost 6 bases; unmatched junction nucleotides: 1. CDR1 SGHAT and CDR2 FQNNGV come from the germline V gene. CDR3 loop: CASSLAGGDGYTF. The CDR3, as DNA: TGTGCCAGCAGCTTAGCAGGGGGCGATGGCTACACCTTC. The complete variable domain, with remaining parts taken from reference TRBV11-2 and TRBJ1-2, reads EAGVAQSPRYKIIEKRQSVAFWCNPISGHATLYWYQQILGQGPKLLIQFQNNGVVDDSQLPKDRFSAERLKGVDSTLKIQPAKLEDSAVYLCASSLAGGDGYTFGSGTRLTVV.

The chain links TRBV12-5 to TRBJ1-3; no clear D gene. The CDR3 contains 14 residues. Per germline, CDR1 LGHNT and CDR2 FRNRAP. Trimming left V 6 bases short and J 4 bases short, with 13 bases between. The CDR3 loop reads CASGEGGNGNTIYF. The CDR3 nucleotides read TGTGCTAGTGGCGAGGGAGGTAACGGAAACACCATATATTTT.

The rearrangement joins TRBV5-1 to TRBJ2-1, with 8 bases that match TRBD1. Trimming at V came to 3 bases and at J to 6 bases, leaving 5 bases not matched to a gene. The CDR3 spans 14 residues. Germline V gene lookup returns CDR1 SGHRS and CDR2 YFSETQ. The CDR3 loop is CASSYDRGRNEQFF. As DNA, the CDR3 is TGCGCCAGCAGCTACGACAGGGGACGCAATGAGCAGTTCTTC.

V usage is TRBV5-4 and J usage is TRBJ1-3; possibly TRBD1 for D (5 bases). The CDR3 is made up of 14 amino acids. Germline V CDR1 and CDR2: SGHNT, YYREEE (reference sequence). V dropped 2 bases and J dropped 2 bases, with 8 bases sitting between them. Here the CDR3 reads CASSLRGPGNTIYF. The CDR3 DNA is TGTGCCAGCAGCTTAAGGGGTCCTGGAAACACCATATATTTT.

The sample holds one count of this clone. The chain uses TRBV3-1 (or the pseudogene TRBV3-2) and TRBJ1-2, with 11 bases that match TRBD1. J lost 7 bases, V lost 2 bases, and 24 bases had no gene match. Germline CDR1 and CDR2: LGHDT and YNNKEL (reference sequence). The CDR3 runs 21 residues. The CDR3 DNA sequence: TGTGCCAGCAGCCAAAAGAGGGCCCCGCCTTCCGGGACAGGGGGGACTGGTGGCTACACCTTC. This encodes CASSQKRAPPSGTGGTGGYTF.

The chain is built from TRBV4-2 and TRBJ2-1; D gene uncertain. The CDR3 is 13 residues long. The V gene lost 2 bases and the J gene lost 9 bases, with 11 bases spanning the gap. Germline V lookup: CDR1 LGHNA, CDR2 YNFKEQ. CDR3 nucleotide sequence: TGTGCCAGCAGCCAATTCCTCAGTGGTGAGCAGTTCTTC. Its translation is CASSQFLSGEQFF.

The chain has TRBV3-1 (or the pseudogene TRBV3-2) and TRBJ2-1, with a tentative D call TRBD2 (7 bases). The CDR3 is 17 residues long. Per germline, CDR1 LGHDT and CDR2 YNNKEL (reference sequence). V was cut by 1 base and J by 3 bases, with 16 bases left in between. CDR3: CASSQGLGGGFYNEQFF. The CDR3 bases are TGTGCCAGCAGCCAAGGGTTGGGCGGGGGCTTCTACAATGAGCAGTTCTTC.

The chain combines TRBV10-2 with TRBJ1-6; D gene unclear. V lost 4 bases, J lost 7 bases, and 11 bases lay in between. The germline V gene encodes CDR1 WSHSY and CDR2 SAAADI. This CDR3 has 14 amino acids. CDR3 protein: CASSVLSENSPLHF. In DNA form, the CDR3 reads TGCGCCAGCAGTGTCCTCTCCGAGAATTCACCCCTCCACTTT.

The chain joins TRBV5-5 to TRBJ1-5; D gene uncertain. Germline loops: CDR1 SGHKS, CDR2 YYEKEE (reference sequence). This CDR3 contains 15 residues. V gave up 2 bases and J gave up 0 bases, with 9 bases separating them. The chain's CDR3 is CASSFSSGSNQPQHF. The CDR3 DNA reads as TGTGCCAGCAGCTTCTCTTCGGGTAGCAATCAGCCCCAGCATTTT.

V gene TRBV5-1 combines with J gene TRBJ2-3, with a tentative D call TRBD2 (6 bases). V lost 2 bases and J lost 13, with 14 bases in between. CDR1 SGHRS and CDR2 YFSETQ come from the germline V gene. The CDR3 is 12 amino acids. Written as DNA, the CDR3 is TGCGCCAGCAGCTTCGCGGAGGGAAGGGAGTATTTT. Translation: CASSFAEGREYF.

CDR3 sequence (DNA): TGCGCCAGCAGTGAGGATGGACTGTATGGCTACACCTTC. Encoded protein: CASSEDGLYGYTF. This chain joins TRBV10-2 and TRBJ1-2; no firm D call. CDR3 length equals 13 residues. Germline values: CDR1 WSHSY, CDR2 SAAADI. Trimming shortened V by 2 bases and J by 5 bases, and 9 bases separated the two germline ends.

This clone appeared once. This chain links TRBV24-1 with TRBJ2-3, with TRBD1 matching 10 bases. CDR1 is KGHDR and CDR2 is SFDVKD in the germline V gene. CDR3 length equals 14 residues. V shed 9 bases and J 4 bases; nucleotides not matched to a gene: 6. CDR3 DNA: TGTGCCACCTCTGACAGGGGGCGTGCAGATACGCAGTATTTT. Translated, it gives CATSDRGRADTQYF.

The gene calls are TRBV4-1 and TRBJ1-3; maybe TRBD1 (5 bases). The CDR3 is 19 amino acids. Trimming took 0 bases from V and 0 from J, leaving 18 bases between them. Germline CDR1 and CDR2: MGHRA and YSYEKL. CDR3 region: CASSQEGGWTASSGNTIYF. The DNA of the CDR3 is TGCGCCAGCAGCCAAGAGGGGGGGTGGACGGCAAGCTCTGGAAACACCATATATTTT.

The chain links TRBV2 to TRBJ2-7, with 8 bases aligning to TRBD1. The junction had 9 bases not matched to a gene; V was cut back by 5 bases and J by 0 bases. The CDR3 length is 16 residues. Germline V gene sequence: CDR1 SNHLY, CDR2 FYNNEI. As DNA, the CDR3 is TGTGCCAGCAGTTCTACTGGGACAGGTAACTCCTACGAGCAGTACTTC. Its translation: CASSSTGTGNSYEQYF.

V usage is TRBV10-2 and J usage is TRBJ2-7; TRBD2 matches at 12 bases. J was trimmed by 3 bases and V by 6 bases; bases with no gene match: 3. This CDR3 has 14 amino acids. Germline CDR1 reads WSHSY; CDR2 reads SAAADI. The chain's CDR3 is CASSRLAGVYEQYF. The CDR3 region has the DNA TGCGCCAGCAGCCGACTAGCGGGGGTCTACGAGCAGTACTTC.

This clone was detected only once. This chain uses TRBV4-2 with TRBJ2-1; 9 bases match TRBD1. Germline V CDR1 and CDR2: LGHNA, YNFKEQ. The CDR3 loop spans 15 amino acids. Trimming at V came to 3 bases and at J to 4 bases, leaving 4 bases not matched to a gene. The CDR3 nucleotides read TGTGCCAGCAGCCACCGACAGGGGGGTTACAATGAGCAGTTCTTC. This gives the protein CASSHRQGGYNEQFF.

This clone showed up just a few times. The chain uses TRBV11-2 and TRBJ2-3; weak D call: TRBD1 (6 bases). V was cut by 6 bases and J by 0 bases, with 16 bases left in between. The CDR3 sequence is 16 residues long. Germline-derived CDR1 and CDR2 are SGHAT and FQNNGV. The CDR3 spells CASSLLDRWSTDTQYF. CDR3 DNA: TGTGCCAGCAGTTTGCTGGACAGATGGAGCACAGATACGCAGTATTTT. Filled out from reference TRBV11-2 and TRBJ2-3, the complete variable domain reads EAGVAQSPRYKIIEKRQSVAFWCNPISGHATLYWYQQILGQGPKLLIQFQNNGVVDDSQLPKDRFSAERLKGVDSTLKIQPAKLEDSAVYLCASSLLDRWSTDTQYFGPGTRLTVL.